These 15 T cell receptor beta chains originate from one sample sequenced in a study of cytomegalovirus exposure and HLA in healthy donors (dated by TCRdb to about 2017). Library preparation was by the immunoSEQ multiplex PCR assay. For the multiplex PCR, a mixture combining 60 forward primers for TCR Vbeta segments and 13 reverse primers for TCR Jbeta segments was used. TCRdb mirrors the immuneACCESS table, restricted to in-frame sequences. Some clones are absent from its copies; in checked studies, under half trace to an unresolved V gene, and the reason for the others is unknown. The sample contains roughly 200,000 clones, approximately 82% of them found a single time. The ten top clones hold approximately 0.6% of the sample. Sequenced material: PBMCs. All receptors derive from a young man in good health and CMV-seronegative.

The V call is TRBV10-2, the J call TRBJ2-2, with 15 bases matching TRBD2. This CDR3 has 17 amino acids. From germline, CDR1 is WSHSY and CDR2 SAAADI. V shed 7 bases, J shed 4 bases, and the junction held 7 bases outside the gene matches. Here the CDR3 reads CASIGLAGGQGTGELFF. The CDR3, as DNA: TGCGCCAGCATCGGACTAGCGGGAGGGCAGGGCACCGGGGAGCTGTTTTTT.

The V call is TRBV7-9, the J call TRBJ1-1, with D maybe TRBD1 (5 bases). V dropped 3 bases and J dropped 2 bases, with 10 bases sitting between them. This CDR3 comprises 14 residues. Germline-derived CDR1 and CDR2 are SEHNR and FQNEAQ (reference sequence). The CDR3 protein is CASSFSGGNTEAFF. CDR3 DNA: TGTGCCAGCAGCTTCTCGGGGGGAAACACTGAAGCTTTCTTT.

The chain couples TRBV2 to TRBJ1-5; TRBD1 is a possible D gene (6 bases). The CDR3 spans 15 residues. Trimming removed 1 base at V and 4 bases at J, with 11 bases between. Germline CDR1 and CDR2: SNHLY and FYNNEI. In DNA form, the CDR3 reads TGTGCCAGCAGTGAAGGGACAGTCCAAAATCAGCCCCAGCATTTT. Translated: CASSEGTVQNQPQHF. Based on the CDR3 plus reference TRBV2 and TRBJ1-5, the full variable domain is EPEVTQTPSHQVTQMGQEVILRCVPISNHLYFYWYRQILGQKVEFLVSFYNNEISEKSEIFDDQFSVERPDGSNFTLKIRSTKLEDSAMYFCASSEGTVQNQPQHFGDGTRLSIL.

The rearrangement uses TRBV5-6 and TRBJ1-2; 7 bases match TRBD1. The CDR3 runs 16 residues. The junction had 7 bases not matched to a gene; V was cut back by 0 bases and J by 2 bases. The germline V gene has CDR1 SGHDT and CDR2 YYEEEE. CDR3 loop: CASSLGTGTANYGYTF. For the CDR3, the DNA is TGTGCCAGCAGCTTGGGTACAGGGACAGCCAACTATGGCTACACCTTC. The whole variable domain, remainder taken from reference TRBV5-6 and TRBJ1-2, is DAGVTQSPTHLIKTRGQQVTLRCSPKSGHDTVSWYQQALGQGPQFIFQYYEEEERQRGNFPDRFSGHQFPNYSSELNVNALLLGDSALYLCASSLGTGTANYGYTFGSGTRLTVV.

The V gene is TRBV29-1, the J gene TRBJ2-1; D is uncertain. V was trimmed by 4 bases and J by 4 bases, leaving 8 bases between them. This CDR3 is built from 12 residues. Germline V gene sequence: CDR1 SQVTM, CDR2 ANQGSEA. CDR3: CSVGRLYNEQFF. CDR3 bases: TGCAGCGTTGGGCGGCTATACAATGAGCAGTTCTTC.

V and J are TRBV10-3 and TRBJ2-7; possibly TRBD1 for D (7 bases). The germline CDR1 and CDR2 sequences are ENHRY and SYGVKD. V lost 8 bases, J lost 6 bases, and 23 bases lay in between. The CDR3 length is 15 residues. CDR3 in amino acids: CAILSGEGAQIEQYF. The CDR3 DNA follows: TGTGCCATCCTCTCGGGAGAGGGGGCGCAGATCGAGCAGTACTTC.

Here the CDR3 DNA reads TGTGCCAGCAGGGCCAGGACATCCAGCTCCTACGAGCAGTACTTC. This encodes CASRARTSSSYEQYF. The chain carries TRBV2 and TRBJ2-7; the D gene is possibly TRBD1 (5 bases). CDR1 is SNHLY and CDR2 is FYNNEI in the germline V gene. This CDR3 is built from 15 residues. V lost 6 bases and J lost 0, with 15 bases in between.

The chain uses TRBV10-3 and TRBJ2-5; 8 positions agree with TRBD2. The germline V gene has CDR1 ENHRY and CDR2 SYGVKD. Trimming at V came to 4 bases and at J to 4 bases, leaving 8 bases not matched to a gene. There are 15 residues in the CDR3. The CDR3: CAISGLAGSRETQYF. In DNA form, the CDR3 reads TGTGCCATCAGTGGATTAGCGGGAAGTCGAGAGACCCAGTACTTC.

This clone was found a few times. This chain joins TRBV18 and TRBJ1-2, with D uncertain. V was shortened by 6 bases and J by 8 bases, with 19 bases between the two germline ends. Germline V gives CDR1 KGHSH, CDR2 LQKENI. CDR3 length: 14 amino acids. This chain's CDR3 is CASSAGSNKQGYTF. The DNA of the CDR3 is TGTGCCAGCTCCGCAGGTTCAAACAAACAAGGCTACACCTTC.

The V call is TRBV6-5, the J call TRBJ1-3; maybe TRBD1 (6 bases). Per the germline V gene, CDR1 is MNHEY and CDR2 is SVGAGI. V lost 5 bases and J lost 2, with 13 bases in between. The CDR3 runs to 15 residues. CDR3 sequence reads: CASSQTGSTGNTIYF. The DNA of the CDR3 is TGTGCCAGCAGTCAGACAGGTTCCACTGGAAACACCATATATTTT.

V usage is TRBV6-5 and J usage is TRBJ1-2, with 7 positions matching TRBD1. Germline V gives CDR1 MNHEY, CDR2 SVGAGI. J was trimmed by 0 bases and V by 5 bases; bases with no gene match: 6. This CDR3 contains 15 residues. Written as DNA, the CDR3 is TGTGCCAGCAGTACAACAGGGGAATCTAACTATGGCTACACCTTC. Translating gives CASSTTGESNYGYTF.

The chain links TRBV6-6 to TRBJ2-7; weak D call: TRBD1 (6 bases). This CDR3 spans 15 amino acids. With 6 bases removed from V and 6 bases from J, the gap between germline ends came to 21 bases. Germline CDR1 is MNHNY and CDR2 is SVGAGI (reference sequence). CDR3 loop: CASSSTLQGPGEQYF. The DNA for the CDR3 is TGTGCCAGCAGCTCTACTTTACAGGGTCCTGGCGAGCAGTACTTC.

This sequence joins TRBV7-3 and TRBJ2-7; 8 bases agree with TRBD1. Germline assignment: CDR1 SGHTA and CDR2 FQGTGA. Trimming cost V 5 bases and J 7 bases; bases outside gene matches: 7. This CDR3 has 13 residues. The CDR3 region has the DNA TGTGCCAGCAGCGCGCAACAGGGGGTAGAGCAGTACTTC. This codes for CASSAQQGVEQYF.

The J gene is TRBJ2-6, the V gene TRBV6-1; TRBD2 agrees at 7 bases. CDR3 length equals 13 residues. Germline CDR1 is MNHNS and CDR2 is SASEGT. Germline trimming cut 6 bases from V and 14 bases from J; bases unmatched to any gene: 10. This chain's CDR3 is CASRTSSSWLLTF. As DNA, the CDR3 is TGTGCCAGCAGGACTAGCTCCTCATGGCTCCTGACTTTC.

CDR3 in DNA: TGTGCCAGCAGCTTGGTAGCGAACTATGGCTACACCTTC. Encoded protein: CASSLVANYGYTF. The chain recombines TRBV5-8 with TRBJ1-2; no clear D. The ends were cut back, 0 bases at V and 2 bases at J, with 5 bases in the middle. Per the germline V gene, CDR1 is SGHTS and CDR2 is YDEGEE. The CDR3 has 13 residues.